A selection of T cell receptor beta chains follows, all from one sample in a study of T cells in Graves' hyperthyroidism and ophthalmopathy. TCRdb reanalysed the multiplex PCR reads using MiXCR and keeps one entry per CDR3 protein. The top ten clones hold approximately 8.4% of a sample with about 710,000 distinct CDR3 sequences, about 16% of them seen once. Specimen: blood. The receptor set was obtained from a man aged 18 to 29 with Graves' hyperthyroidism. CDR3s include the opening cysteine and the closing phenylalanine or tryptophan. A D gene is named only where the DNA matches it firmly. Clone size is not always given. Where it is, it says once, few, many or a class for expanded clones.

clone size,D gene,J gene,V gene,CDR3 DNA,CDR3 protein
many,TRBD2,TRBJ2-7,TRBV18,TGTGCCAGCTCACCGGGACTAGCGGGACTCGAGCAGTACTTC,CASSPGLAGLEQYF
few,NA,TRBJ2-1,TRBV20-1,TGCAGTGCTCGCCCAAACGGTCGACAGCGATATGAGCAGTTCTTC,CSARPNGRQRYEQFF
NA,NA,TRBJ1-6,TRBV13,TGTGCCAGCAGCTCCCCACTAGAACCCCTCCACTTT,CASSSPLEPLHF
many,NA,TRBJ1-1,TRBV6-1,TGTGCCAGCAGTGCAAGATGGGGAACGAACACTGAAGCTTTCTTT,CASSARWGTNTEAFF
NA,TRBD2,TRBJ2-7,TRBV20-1,TGCAGTGCTAGAGACTGGACTAGCTCTTACGAGCAGTACTTC,CSARDWTSSYEQYF
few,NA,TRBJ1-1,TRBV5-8,TGTGCCAGCAGCTTGGCCAGATGGACTGAAGCTTTCTTT,CASSLARWTEAFF
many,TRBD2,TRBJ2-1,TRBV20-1,TGCACGCCTACCACGCTAGCGGCCTACAATGAGCAGTTCTTC,CTPTTLAAYNEQFF
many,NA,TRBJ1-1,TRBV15,TGTGCCACCAGCAGAGATGCCGGACTGGGGGCCGGATTTGAAGCTTTCTTT,CATSRDAGLGAGFEAFF
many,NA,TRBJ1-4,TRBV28,TGTGCCAGCAGTTTTGGGGGGGCGCAGACTAATGAAAAACTGTTTTTT,CASSFGGAQTNEKLFF
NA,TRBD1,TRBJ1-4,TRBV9,TGTGCCAGCAGCGTAGCTACGGGGGGACAGGGAGATGAAAAACTGTTTTTT,CASSVATGGQGDEKLFF
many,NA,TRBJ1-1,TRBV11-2,TGTGCCAGCAGCGCCTGGACATTGGGGCAGACTGAAGCTTTCTTT,CASSAWTLGQTEAFF
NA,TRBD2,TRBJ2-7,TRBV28,TGTGCCAGCAGGAGAGCGGGAGAAGCCTACGAGCAGTACTTC,CASRRAGEAYEQYF
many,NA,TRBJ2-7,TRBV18,TGTGCCAGCTCACCAGGGACTTCTAGCGAGCAGTACTTC,CASSPGTSSEQYF
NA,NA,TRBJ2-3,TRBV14,TGTGCCAGCAGCTCTTCCGAGACTAGACCCAGTGATACGCAGTATTTT,CASSSSETRPSDTQYF
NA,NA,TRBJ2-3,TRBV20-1,TGCAGCATGAGGGCAGGGGAAGATACGCAGTATTTT,CSMRAGEDTQYF
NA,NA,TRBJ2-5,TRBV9,TGTGCCAGCAGCGTAAGGGGTAGTGGGGGGCCGGAGACCCAGTACTTC,CASSVRGSGGPETQYF
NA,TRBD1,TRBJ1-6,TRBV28,TGTGCCAGCAGTCCGGGACAGAATAATTCACCCCTCCACTTT,CASSPGQNNSPLHF
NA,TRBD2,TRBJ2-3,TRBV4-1,TGCGCCAGCAGCCAAGACGTAGAGCGGGAGGTTCCAGATACGCAGTATTTT,CASSQDVEREVPDTQYF
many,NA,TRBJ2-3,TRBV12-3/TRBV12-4,TGTGCCAGCAGTCCCCTGGGGAAACGGACAGATACGCAGTATTTT,CASSPLGKRTDTQYF
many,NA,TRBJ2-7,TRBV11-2,TGTGCCAGCAGCTTGGCGTGGGACGCTTCCTACGAGCAGTACTTC,CASSLAWDASYEQYF
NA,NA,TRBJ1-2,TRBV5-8,TGTGCCAGCAGCTGGGGTATGGACGAACCACATGGCCACACCTTC,CASSWGMDEPHGHTF
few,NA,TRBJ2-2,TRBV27,TGTGCCAGCAGTTTCGGGCGGCCCGGGGAGCTGTTTTTT,CASSFGRPGELFF
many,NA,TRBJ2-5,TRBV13,TGTGCCAGCAGCGTCAGGGGGACCCAGTACTTC,CASSVRGTQYF
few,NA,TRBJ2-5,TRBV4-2,TGTGCCAGCAGCCAGGCGCCAGACAGGCAAGAGACCCAGTACTTC,CASSQAPDRQETQYF
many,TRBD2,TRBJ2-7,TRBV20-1,TGCAGTGCTCTTTTCCGGACTAGCGACGAGCAGTACTTC,CSALFRTSDEQYF
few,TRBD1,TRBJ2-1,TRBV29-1,TGCAGCGTGGCGAGGGGACAGGGACGGCTGAATGAGCAGTTCTTC,CSVARGQGRLNEQFF
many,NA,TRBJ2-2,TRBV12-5,TGTGCTAGTGGTTTGGACCTCCGAGGAGGCCAGTCGAACACCGGGGAGCTGTTTTTT,CASGLDLRGGQSNTGELFF
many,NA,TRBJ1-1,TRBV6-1,TGTGCCAGCAGGAGGGGGACAGAAGCTTTCTTT,CASRRGTEAFF
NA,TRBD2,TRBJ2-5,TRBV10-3,TGTGCCACCGCAGGGACTAGCAAAGAGACCCAGTACTTC,CATAGTSKETQYF
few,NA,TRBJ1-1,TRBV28,TGTGCCAGCAGACAGAGGGACATCAGGGAGACTGAAGCTTTCTTT,CASRQRDIRETEAFF
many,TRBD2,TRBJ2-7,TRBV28,TGTGCCAGCAGTTTAGGTAGCGGGACCCTCACCTACGAGCAGTACTTC,CASSLGSGTLTYEQYF
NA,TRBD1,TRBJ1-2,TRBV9,TGTGCCAGCAGTCAAACAGGGGGCGCAGGCTATGGCTACACCTTC,CASSQTGGAGYGYTF
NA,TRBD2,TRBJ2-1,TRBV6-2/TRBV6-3,TGTGCCAGCAGTCAACCCGGGACTAGCGGGAGGGCCTACGAGCAGTTCTTC,CASSQPGTSGRAYEQFF
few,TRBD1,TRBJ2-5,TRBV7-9,TGTGCCAGCAGCTTACCGAGGGGACAGGCGATAGAGGCAGAGACCCAGTACTTC,CASSLPRGQAIEAETQYF
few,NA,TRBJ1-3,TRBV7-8,TGTGCCAGCAGCCCCCGCTGGGGGGGTGGAAACACCATATATTTT,CASSPRWGGGNTIYF
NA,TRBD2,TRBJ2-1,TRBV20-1,TGCAGTGCAGCCGGGACTAGCGGCTACAATGAGCAGTTCTTC,CSAAGTSGYNEQFF
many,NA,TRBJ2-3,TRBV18,TGTGCCAGCTCACCGCCGACTAGATCTGATACGCAGTATTTT,CASSPPTRSDTQYF
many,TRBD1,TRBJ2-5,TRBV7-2,TGTGCCAGCAGCTTTTCGGGACAGGGGGTGGAGACCCAGTACTTC,CASSFSGQGVETQYF
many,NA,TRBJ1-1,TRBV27,TGTGCCAGCAGTTTTGTGGACACCCTAAACACTGAAGCTTTCTTT,CASSFVDTLNTEAFF
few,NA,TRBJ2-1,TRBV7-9,TGTGCCAGCAGCCCGCTCTATCGTGGGAGCTCCTACAATGAGCAGTTCTTC,CASSPLYRGSSYNEQFF
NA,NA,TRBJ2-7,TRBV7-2,TGTGCCAGCAGCTTAGAAGTCAGAACCTACGAGCAGTACTTC,CASSLEVRTYEQYF